The clone carrying this T cell receptor (beta chain) was counted a few times. This record belongs to a study of cytomegalovirus exposure and HLA in healthy donors. PCR was performed using 60 Vbeta and 13 Jbeta primers. Original processing methods: A later analysis counted 80 million or so unique TCR beta chains, around 12 million shared. Produced via immunoSEQ multiplex PCR; TCRdb's table is partial and in-frame only. D and trimming were read from the DNA, whereas the V and J calls and clone size are those reported in that table. The top ten hold under 2% of the sample, which has tens of thousands of clones, more than 80% seen once. Germline CDR1 and CDR2: LNHNV and YYDKDF (reference sequence). This CDR3 is built from 17 residues. Trimming cost V 4 bases and J 4 bases; bases outside gene matches: 12.

The chain joins TRBV15 to TRBJ1-2, with TRBD1 identical over 10 bases. Sequenced: PBMCs. The clonotype was recovered from a woman in her 30s in good health and CMV-seronegative. This CDR3 is CATSIGRQGARIYGYTF. The DNA of the CDR3 is TGTGCCACCAGCATCGGACGACAGGGGGCTCGTATCTATGGCTACACCTTC. Full variable domain (remainder filled in from reference TRBV15 and TRBJ1-2): DAMVIQNPRYQVTQFGKPVTLSCSQTLNHNVMYWYQQKSSQAPKLLFHYYDKDFNNEADTPDNFQSRRPNTSFCFLDIRSPGLGDTAMYLCATSIGRQGARIYGYTFGSGTRLTVV.